These 31 T cell receptor beta chains came from one sample sequenced in a study of cytomegalovirus exposure and HLA in healthy donors. Primers: 60 Vbeta forward and 13 Jbeta reverse. TCRdb keeps only in-frame clones here, not all; method: immunoSEQ multiplex PCR. The repertoire holds under 170,000 clones, with 63% as singletons. Input material: PBMCs. The receptors here all came from a woman aged 55 to 70 in good health and CMV-seropositive.

The rearrangement joins TRBV5-4 to TRBJ2-6; TRBD1 matches at 8 bases. The V and J ends lost 2 bases and 3 bases, in that order; junction bases with no gene match: 1. The CDR3 covers 15 residues. The germline V gene encodes CDR1 SGHNT and CDR2 YYREEE (reference sequence). Written as DNA, the CDR3 is TGTGCCAGCAGCTTCGGACAGGGTGGGGCCAACGTCCTGACTTTC. It specifies CASSFGQGGANVLTF. The entire variable domain, with the rest obtained from reference TRBV5-4 and TRBJ2-6, is as follows: ETGVTQSPTHLIKTRGQQVTLRCSSQSGHNTVSWYQQALGQGPQFIFQYYREEENGRGNFPPRFSGLQFPNYSSELNVNALELDDSALYLCASSFGQGGANVLTFGAGSRLTVL.

The V call is TRBV18, the J call TRBJ1-2, with 8 bases matching TRBD1. This CDR3 has 14 residues. The trim removed 6 bases at V and 4 bases at J, leaving 7 bases unmatched. Germline values: CDR1 KGHSH, CDR2 LQKENI. The CDR3 here is CASSSGQGGYGYTF. The CDR3 DNA sequence: TGTGCCAGCTCCTCCGGACAGGGTGGCTATGGCTACACCTTC.

This clone was recorded a few times. V gene TRBV28 combines with J gene TRBJ2-2; weak D call: TRBD1 (6 bases). Germline V gene sequence: CDR1 MDHEN, CDR2 SYDVKM. The ends were cut back, 1 base at V and 4 bases at J, with 16 bases in the middle. CDR3 length: 17 amino acids. CDR3 in amino acids: CASSLSLGGYLTGELFF. CDR3 nucleotides: TGTGCCAGCAGTTTATCCCTTGGGGGCTACCTCACCGGGGAGCTGTTTTTT.

V and J are TRBV4-2 and TRBJ1-1; 9 nucleotides agree with TRBD1. Trimming removed 4 bases from V and 11 bases from J; junction bases left unmatched: 11. CDR3 size: 14 residues. Germline values: CDR1 LGHNA, CDR2 YNFKEQ. CDR3 residues: CASSRAGQGTRAFF. Here the CDR3 DNA reads TGTGCCAGCAGCCGCGCGGGACAGGGTACCAGGGCTTTCTTT.

The chain employs TRBV10-3 and TRBJ2-5, with TRBD1 identical over 11 bases. The junction had 2 bases not matched to a gene; V was cut back by 3 bases and J by 2 bases. The germline gives CDR1 ENHRY, CDR2 SYGVKD. The CDR3 has 15 amino acids. The CDR3 nucleotides read TGTGCCATCAGTGATCGGGACAGGGGGCAAGAGACCCAGTACTTC. Translation: CAISDRDRGQETQYF.

The CDR3: CASSLPGMAATEAFF. In DNA, the CDR3 is TGTGCCAGCAGTTTACCAGGGATGGCTGCCACTGAAGCTTTCTTT. The chain carries TRBV28 and TRBJ1-1; possibly TRBD1 for D (5 bases). The length of the CDR3 is 15 residues. Per the germline V gene, CDR1 is MDHEN and CDR2 is SYDVKM. The V gene lost 2 bases and the J gene lost 4 bases, with 14 bases spanning the gap.

The chain links TRBV27 to TRBJ2-2, with 9 bases that match TRBD2. J was trimmed by 5 bases and V by 8 bases; bases with no gene match: 6. Germline CDR1 MNHEY, CDR2 SMNVEV (reference sequence). The CDR3 loop spans 14 amino acids. For the CDR3, the DNA is TGTGCCAGCGCCCGGACTAGCGCGACCGGGGAGCTGTTTTTT. Its protein is CASARTSATGELFF.

This clone was found once. The chain couples TRBV19 to TRBJ1-5; unclear D gene. V dropped 6 bases and J dropped 0 bases, with 9 bases sitting between them. The CDR3 is 14 amino acids. Germline values: CDR1 LNHDA, CDR2 SQIVND (reference sequence). The CDR3 protein is CASRIQNSNQPQHF. For the CDR3, the DNA is TGTGCCAGTAGGATACAAAATAGCAATCAGCCCCAGCATTTT.

The V and J genes are TRBV30 and TRBJ2-3, with unresolved D. Trimming pared 2 bases from V and 3 bases from J, leaving 3 bases between. The CDR3 totals 11 residues. Per germline, CDR1 GTSNPN and CDR2 SVGIG (reference sequence). Written as DNA, the CDR3 is TGTGCCTGGAGTTCGACAGATACGCAGTATTTT. This translates into CAWSSTDTQYF.

This rearrangement joins TRBV19 to TRBJ1-1; 12 bases are a match to TRBD1. Trimming cost V 6 bases and J 1 base; bases outside gene matches: 6. Per the germline V gene, CDR1 is LNHDA and CDR2 is SQIVND (reference sequence). CDR3 length: 16 residues. This CDR3 is CASRGGQGARNTEAFF. CDR3 in DNA: TGTGCCAGTAGAGGGGGACAGGGGGCTAGGAACACTGAAGCTTTCTTT.

The chain is built from TRBV19 and TRBJ1-1; no reliable D call. The CDR3 is 13 amino acids. Germline V gene lookup returns CDR1 LNHDA and CDR2 SQIVND (reference sequence). The V and J ends lost 8 bases and 0 bases respectively, with 10 bases between them. The CDR3 loop reads CASAGTMNTEAFF. CDR3 sequence (DNA): TGTGCCAGTGCGGGTACCATGAACACTGAAGCTTTCTTT.

V gene TRBV5-1 combines with J gene TRBJ2-5; 8 bases match TRBD2. The CDR3 spans 14 residues. Unmatched junction bases numbered 9, after V lost 6 bases and J lost 5 bases. Germline loops: CDR1 SGHRS, CDR2 YFSETQ. CDR3 amino acids: CASKLGTSEETQYF. CDR3 coding DNA: TGCGCCAGCAAGTTGGGGACTAGTGAGGAGACCCAGTACTTC.

This chain uses TRBV19 with TRBJ2-5; a weak D match, TRBD1 (6 bases). CDR3 length: 17 amino acids. The germline V and J ends were trimmed by 4 bases and 5 bases, with 23 bases remaining between them. Germline V lookup: CDR1 LNHDA, CDR2 SQIVND (reference sequence). The CDR3 DNA follows: TGTGCCAGTAGTAATGAACAGGGTTCCCTCGGGTGGGAGACCCAGTACTTC. Protein product: CASSNEQGSLGWETQYF.

This clone has more than one count but fewer than ten. This chain joins TRBV5-6 and TRBJ1-2, with 9 bases lining up with TRBD1. Germline CDR1 reads SGHDT; CDR2 reads YYEEEE. Losses at the gene ends were 3 bases for V and 6 bases for J; bases not matched to a gene: 3. The CDR3 length is 13 residues. In DNA, the CDR3 is TGTGCCAGCAGCTCCCGGGACAGGGATGGCTACACCTTC. This encodes CASSSRDRDGYTF. The entire variable domain, with the rest obtained from reference TRBV5-6 and TRBJ1-2, is as follows: DAGVTQSPTHLIKTRGQQVTLRCSPKSGHDTVSWYQQALGQGPQFIFQYYEEEERQRGNFPDRFSGHQFPNYSSELNVNALLLGDSALYLCASSSRDRDGYTFGSGTRLTVV.

Concerning this clone itself: Other DNA sequences from this sample encode an identical CDR3 as well. V gene TRBV19 combines with J gene TRBJ1-4; D remains ambiguous. V lost 2 bases to trimming and J lost 8 bases, with 6 bases between them. The CDR3 extends over 12 amino acids. Germline CDR1 LNHDA, CDR2 SQIVND (reference sequence). For the CDR3, the DNA is TGTGCCAGTAGTATACGGGGAGAAAAACTGTTTTTT. As protein: CASSIRGEKLFF.

This chain links TRBV13 with TRBJ2-1; D might be TRBD1 (5 bases). CDR3 size: 16 residues. CDR1 and CDR2 from the germline V gene are PRHDT and FYEKMQ (reference sequence). Trimming stripped 4 bases from V and 1 base from J, with 14 bases between. The CDR3 sequence: CASSSNTRVSYNEQFF. CDR3 sequence (DNA): TGTGCCAGCAGCTCAAACACCAGGGTATCCTACAATGAGCAGTTCTTC.

The CDR3 sequence is CASSTRDSPIYEQYF. The CDR3 DNA sequence: TGTGCCAGCAGCACACGGGACAGCCCTATCTACGAGCAGTACTTC. This chain connects TRBV5-6 to TRBJ2-7, with 7 bases aligning to TRBD1. The V and J ends lost 4 bases and 3 bases, in that order; junction bases with no gene match: 10. The CDR3 is 15 residues long. Germline V lookup: CDR1 SGHDT, CDR2 YYEEEE.

The chain employs TRBV6-5 and TRBJ2-2, with a possible D match to TRBD2 (5 bases). There are 15 residues in the CDR3. The V gene's germline CDR1 is MNHEY and CDR2 SVGAGI. V was pared by 7 bases and J by 4 bases, with 16 bases between. DNA for the CDR3: TGTGCCAGCAATCCGACTACCCTCACCACCGGGGAGCTGTTTTTT. Protein: CASNPTTLTTGELFF.

The rearrangement joins TRBV6-1 to TRBJ1-3; D is possibly TRBD1 (5 bases). CDR1 is MNHNS, CDR2 SASEGT, per germline. Trimming shortened V by 4 bases and J by 3 bases, and 7 bases separated the two germline ends. This CDR3 has 13 amino acids. CDR3 in amino acids: CASSGQGGNTIYF. DNA for the CDR3: TGTGCCAGCAGTGGGCAGGGTGGAAACACCATATATTTT.

This chain joins TRBV10-2 and TRBJ2-1; TRBD2 agrees at 8 bases. V lost 3 bases to trimming and J lost 4 bases; unmatched junction nucleotides: 8. The CDR3 spans 16 residues. Germline V gives CDR1 WSHSY, CDR2 SAAADI. DNA of the CDR3: TGCGCCAGCAGTGACCCCGGGACTAGGGGTTACAATGAGCAGTTCTTC. It is translated as CASSDPGTRGYNEQFF.

Note on this clone: This CDR3 is also generated by other DNA sequences in the sample. This sequence joins TRBV6-1 and TRBJ1-4, with 7 bases identical to TRBD1. The CDR3 runs 15 residues. Germline V gene lookup returns CDR1 MNHNS and CDR2 SASEGT. V gave up 7 bases and J gave up 4 bases; unmatched junction bases: 9. The CDR3 loop reads CASNRRWDSNEKLFF. CDR3 bases: TGTGCCAGCAATCGAAGGTGGGACAGTAATGAAAAACTGTTTTTT.

The chain employs TRBV7-2 and TRBJ2-1, with 7 nucleotides matching TRBD2. Per germline, CDR1 SGHTA and CDR2 FQGNSA. V lost 0 bases and J lost 5; bases outside the gene matches: 4. CDR3 length: 15 residues. The CDR3 protein is CASSLAAGDHNEQFF. For the CDR3, the DNA is TGTGCCAGCAGCTTAGCGGCGGGAGATCACAATGAGCAGTTCTTC. The whole variable domain, remainder taken from reference TRBV7-2 and TRBJ2-1, is GAGVSQSPSNKVTEKGKDVELRCDPISGHTALYWYRQSLGQGLEFLIYFQGNSAPDKSGLPSDRFSAERTGGSVSTLTIQRTQQEDSAVYLCASSLAAGDHNEQFFGPGTRLTVL.

This clone was observed a handful of times. The chain employs TRBV6-5 and TRBJ2-7; TRBD2 matches at 8 bases. Germline V lookup: CDR1 MNHEY, CDR2 SVGAGI. The CDR3 is made up of 14 amino acids. V was pared by 5 bases and J by 6 bases, with 9 bases of the junction left unmatched. The CDR3: CASSPYRTSSEQYF. Written as DNA, the CDR3 is TGTGCCAGCAGTCCTTACCGGACTAGCTCCGAGCAGTACTTC.

This clone was detected once. The V and J genes are TRBV25-1 and TRBJ1-2; 10 nucleotides align to TRBD1. Germline-derived CDR1 and CDR2 are MGHDK and SYGVNS. The V gene end was trimmed by 0 bases and the J gene end by 4 bases; junction bases not matched to a gene: 8. This CDR3 comprises 17 residues. Written as DNA, the CDR3 is TGTGCCAGCAGTGAATATTCAGGACAGGGGGTAATCTATGGCTACACCTTC. It encodes CASSEYSGQGVIYGYTF.

The genes are TRBV28 and TRBJ1-1; 8 bases fit TRBD1. Germline assignment: CDR1 MDHEN and CDR2 SYDVKM. V gave up 8 bases and J gave up 10 bases; unmatched junction bases: 9. The CDR3 is 12 amino acids. The DNA for the CDR3 is TGTGCCAGCCGCCAGGTGGGGACAGGAGCTTTCTTT. Translated: CASRQVGTGAFF.

V gene TRBV7-2 combines with J gene TRBJ2-3; tentatively, D is TRBD2 (5 bases). V lost 3 bases, J lost 2 bases, and 9 bases lay in between. Per germline, CDR1 SGHTA and CDR2 FQGNSA. This CDR3 spans 14 amino acids. CDR3 loop: CASSLHRDTDTQYF. The CDR3 coding sequence is TGTGCCAGCAGCTTGCACCGGGACACAGATACGCAGTATTTT.

This chain uses TRBV7-8 with TRBJ1-1; 7 positions agree with TRBD1. Per germline, CDR1 SGHVS and CDR2 FQNEAQ. The V segment lost 3 bases and the J segment 7 bases; nucleotides outside the gene matches: 8. CDR3 length: 14 residues. Written as DNA, the CDR3 is TGTGCCAGCAGCTTTGCCGGGACAGCAAGTGAAGCTTTCTTT. Protein: CASSFAGTASEAFF.

V usage is TRBV5-8 and J usage is TRBJ2-3; 12 nucleotides agree with TRBD2. The CDR3 spans 18 residues. Trimming took 0 bases from V and 0 from J; bases not matched to a gene: 5. CDR1 is SGHTS, CDR2 YDEGEE, per germline. For the CDR3, the DNA is TGTGCCAGCAGCTTGGTCCTAGCGGGAGGGCCGAGCACAGATACGCAGTATTTT. This encodes CASSLVLAGGPSTDTQYF.

V gene TRBV7-3 combines with J gene TRBJ2-1; TRBD2 matches at 13 bases. With V trimmed by 5 bases and J by 7 bases, 8 bases remained unmatched. This CDR3 spans 16 amino acids. Germline CDR1 is SGHTA and CDR2 is FQGTGA. Written as DNA, the CDR3 is TGTGCCAGCAGCCCACCGGGACTAGCGGGAACAAATGAGCAGTTCTTC. Protein sequence: CASSPPGLAGTNEQFF.

The chain uses TRBV27 and TRBJ1-1, with unresolved D. V lost 0 bases and J 0 bases, leaving 8 bases between the germline ends. The CDR3 has 15 residues. Germline CDR1 reads MNHEY; CDR2 reads SMNVEV (reference sequence). CDR3: CASSLSRELNTEAFF. The CDR3 region has the DNA TGTGCCAGCAGTTTATCGAGGGAATTGAACACTGAAGCTTTCTTT.

This rearrangement joins TRBV27 to TRBJ2-7, with 9 nucleotides matching TRBD1. Trimming removed 5 bases from V and 2 bases from J; junction bases left unmatched: 10. The CDR3 sequence is 16 residues long. Per germline, CDR1 MNHEY and CDR2 SMNVEV (reference sequence). The CDR3 region is CASSTSHRGRPYEQYF. Written as DNA, the CDR3 is TGTGCCAGCAGTACTTCCCACAGGGGGCGACCCTACGAGCAGTACTTC.